The rows below give T cell receptor beta chains drawn from one sample of a study of human T cells and chemical hapten exposure. TCRdb independently ran MiXCR on the RACE reads; one entry per CDR3 protein. The table has under 450,000 distinct CDR3 sequences, about 6.3% seen once. Here the sequenced sample was whole blood, taken in connection with sensitization to the hapten diphenylcyclopropenone (DPC). These TCRs come from a woman between 18 and 30 years old with alopecia areata. Some clones in this sample may be carry-over from other donors' samples. The CDR3 runs from the conserved cysteine through the conserved F or W. The D gene is left open where the match is weak. Clone size is stated in some rows and not others, as once, few, many or a class when expanded.

j_call,clone_size,d_call,v_call,cdr3_nt,cdr3_aa
TRBJ2-7,many,.,TRBV12-3/TRBV12-4,TGTGCCAGCAGTTATCTGGGGGGAAGGGGCTACGAGCAGTACTTC,CASSYLGGRGYEQYF
TRBJ1-1,few,.,TRBV20-1,TGCAGTGAACGTACTGAAGCTTTCTTT,CSERTEAFF
TRBJ2-3,.,TRBD1,TRBV28,TGTGCCAGCCGTCCAGGGGGCCGCACAGATACGCAGTATTTT,CASRPGGRTDTQYF
TRBJ2-3,many,TRBD1,TRBV5-5,TGTGCCAGCAGCTCGGACAGGGTACCAGATACGCAGTATTTT,CASSSDRVPDTQYF
TRBJ1-2,few,TRBD1,TRBV24-1,TGTGCCACCAGTGACCCGGACAGGGAGAGAAGGGGGTATGGCTACACCTTC,CATSDPDRERRGYGYTF
TRBJ1-5,.,.,TRBV19,TGTGCCAGTAGTATTGCTGCCCGACCCCAGCATTTT,CASSIAARPQHF
TRBJ2-1,many,TRBD1,TRBV6-2/TRBV6-3,TGTGCCAGCAGTCAGGGGGTCTATGAGCAGTTCTTC,CASSQGVYEQFF
TRBJ1-6,.,.,TRBV18,TGTGCCAGCTCACCAGGTCGGCAGCCTTCACCCCTCCACTTT,CASSPGRQPSPLHF
TRBJ2-7,.,.,TRBV3-1,TGTGGTGACAGCTCCTACGAGCAGTACTTC,CGDSSYEQYF
TRBJ1-6,.,TRBD1,TRBV5-1,TGCGCCAGCAGCTTGGAGGGGACAGGGTCACCCCTCCACTTT,CASSLEGTGSPLHF
TRBJ1-1,few,.,TRBV5-1,TGCGCCAGCAGCTCACAGGGACCTAACACTGAAGCTTTCTTT,CASSSQGPNTEAFF
TRBJ2-7,many,.,TRBV27,TGTGCCAGCAGTTCCCCGGGACGGACCTACGAGCAGTACTTC,CASSSPGRTYEQYF
TRBJ1-4,few,.,TRBV4-3,TGCGCCAGCAGCCAAGATTACAGGAATGAAAAACTGTTTTTT,CASSQDYRNEKLFF
TRBJ2-3,many,.,TRBV25-1,TGTGCCAGCAGTGTCGGGACTGGAGCAGATACGCAGTATTTT,CASSVGTGADTQYF
TRBJ1-5,many,.,TRBV7-9,TGTGCCAGCAGCGGGGGTTCAGTATCTAATAGCAATCAGCCCCAGCATTTT,CASSGGSVSNSNQPQHF
TRBJ2-5,few,.,TRBV6-5,TGTGCCAGCAGTCGAGGGTCCCGAGCGGACCAAGAGACCCAGTACTTC,CASSRGSRADQETQYF
TRBJ2-1,.,.,TRBV3-1,TGTGCCAGCAGCCAAATCGCGGGTCGGGGGGCCGGTGAGCAGTTCTTC,CASSQIAGRGAGEQFF
TRBJ1-2,.,.,TRBV6-5,TGTGCCAGCAGTTACGGGGACACGACCTATGGCTACACCTTC,CASSYGDTTYGYTF
TRBJ2-7,many,TRBD2,TRBV6-5,TGTGCCAGCAGTCCCGGGACTAGCGGGGGGTACGTGGAGCAGTACTTC,CASSPGTSGGYVEQYF
TRBJ1-4,.,TRBD1,TRBV4-2,TGTGCCAGCAGCCAAGATCCCAGACAGGGTAATGAAAAACTGTTTTTT,CASSQDPRQGNEKLFF
TRBJ2-3,.,TRBD2,TRBV6-5,TGTGCCAGCAGTTACCTGGGACTAGCGGGCGGATGGGATACGCAGTATTTT,CASSYLGLAGGWDTQYF
TRBJ1-1,many,.,TRBV20-1,TGCAGTGCTAGAGGGGCGGAGGCTGAAGCTTTCTTT,CSARGAEAEAFF
TRBJ2-3,few,.,TRBV20-1,TGCAGTGCTAAGGCCGGGGAAATCACAGATACGCAGTATTTT,CSAKAGEITDTQYF
TRBJ2-2,.,.,TRBV6-2/TRBV6-3,TGTGCCAGCAGTTACAGGATCCTCTCCGGGGAGCTGTTTTTT,CASSYRILSGELFF
TRBJ1-2,many,.,TRBV28,TGTGCCAGCAGTTTATTTGGGGGAGTACAAAGCTATGGCTACACCTTC,CASSLFGGVQSYGYTF
TRBJ1-2,many,.,TRBV7-2,TGTGCCAGCAGCTTTGTGGGCGGGAACTATGGCTACACCTTC,CASSFVGGNYGYTF
TRBJ1-2,many,.,TRBV6-5,TGTGCCAGCAGTTACGACGGAAACTATGGCTACACCTTC,CASSYDGNYGYTF
TRBJ1-2,few,TRBD1,TRBV15,TGTGCCACCAGCAGAGAGGCAACAGGGGTAGTTGGCTACACCTTC,CATSREATGVVGYTF
TRBJ1-1,many,.,TRBV29-1,TGCAGCGTTGATAGTTCGGGCTTGAACACTGAAGCTTTCTTT,CSVDSSGLNTEAFF
TRBJ2-1,.,.,TRBV7-2,TGTGCCAGCAGCTTAGATACGGCAGGGCAGTTCTTC,CASSLDTAGQFF
TRBJ2-7,.,TRBD2,TRBV28,TGTGCCAGCAGTTCCTATCCACCCGGACTAGCGGTCTCGGACGAGCAGTACTTC,CASSSYPPGLAVSDEQYF
TRBJ1-1,many,TRBD1,TRBV6-2/TRBV6-3,TGTGCCACCCAGGAACAGGGGGTTACTGAAGCTTTCTTT,CATQEQGVTEAFF
TRBJ2-1,.,TRBD2,TRBV3-1,TGTGCCAGCAGCCCAACTAGCGGGGGGTCCTACAATGAGCAGTTCTTC,CASSPTSGGSYNEQFF
TRBJ2-7,few,.,TRBV4-1,TGCGCCAGCAGCTCACGGACAGGACTAGGGGAGGGCGAGCAGTACTTC,CASSSRTGLGEGEQYF
TRBJ1-1,few,.,TRBV11-2,TGTGCCAGCAGCTTAGACCTAGTGGCTGAAGCTTTCTTT,CASSLDLVAEAFF
TRBJ1-1,few,.,TRBV18,TGTGCCAGCTCAGCTCCGGGACGGAACACTGAAGCTTTCTTT,CASSAPGRNTEAFF
TRBJ1-5,many,.,TRBV7-2,TGTGCCAGCAGCTCCGTGATTAGCAATCAGCCCCAGCATTTT,CASSSVISNQPQHF
TRBJ2-7,few,TRBD1,TRBV12-3/TRBV12-4,TGTGCCAGCAGTCTACCCGGGACAGGGACCTACGAGCAGTACTTC,CASSLPGTGTYEQYF
TRBJ2-1,.,.,TRBV5-1,TGCGCCAGCAGCTTGGTGGAGGGAAACGAGCAGTTCTTC,CASSLVEGNEQFF
TRBJ1-1,.,.,TRBV20-1,TGCAGTGCTAGGGACTTCCGAGGGACTGAAGCTTTCTTT,CSARDFRGTEAFF
TRBJ1-1,few,.,TRBV4-3,TGCGCCAGCAGCCAAGATCACGGCGAACAGTGGACTGAAGCTTTCTTT,CASSQDHGEQWTEAFF
TRBJ1-5,many,.,TRBV28,TGTGCCAGCAGTTTAGATAACTATCAGCCCCAGCATTTT,CASSLDNYQPQHF
TRBJ2-2,few,.,TRBV6-2/TRBV6-3,TGTGCCAGCAGCCAAGTGGGAGGATACTCGAACACCGGGGAGCTGTTTTTT,CASSQVGGYSNTGELFF
TRBJ2-2,few,TRBD1,TRBV7-2,TGTGCCAGCAGCCCCGGACAGGGGGAGACCGGGGAGCTGTTTTTT,CASSPGQGETGELFF